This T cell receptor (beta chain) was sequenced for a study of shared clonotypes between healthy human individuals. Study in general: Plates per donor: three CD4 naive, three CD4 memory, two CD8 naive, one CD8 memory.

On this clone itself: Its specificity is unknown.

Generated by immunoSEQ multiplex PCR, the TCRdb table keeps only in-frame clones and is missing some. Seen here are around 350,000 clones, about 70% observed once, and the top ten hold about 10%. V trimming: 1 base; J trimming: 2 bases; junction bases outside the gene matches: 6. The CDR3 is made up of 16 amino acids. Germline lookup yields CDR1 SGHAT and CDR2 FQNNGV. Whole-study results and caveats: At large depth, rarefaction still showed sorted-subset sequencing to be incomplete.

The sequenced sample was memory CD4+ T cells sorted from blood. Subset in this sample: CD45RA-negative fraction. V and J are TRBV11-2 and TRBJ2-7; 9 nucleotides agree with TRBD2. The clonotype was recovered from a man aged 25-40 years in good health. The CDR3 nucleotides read TGTGCCAGCAGCTTAGCGGGCGGGAGGGCCGCCTACGAGCAGTACTTC. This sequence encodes CASSLAGGRAAYEQYF.